This note documents a single T cell receptor beta chain sequence. The target antigen is unknown. CDR3 length equals 15 residues. With 7 bases removed from V and 0 bases from J, the gap between germline ends came to 15 bases. The V gene's germline CDR1 is LNHDA and CDR2 SQIVND (reference sequence). The entry originates in a study of T cell responses to AZD1222 COVID-19 vaccine. Produced via immunoSEQ multiplex PCR; TCRdb's table is partial and in-frame only. The sample lists over 110,000 clones, about 90% seen once, with roughly 9.9% in the top ten. Study-level findings and limits: Increased Spike-specific TCR breadth and depth were observed after two AZD1222 doses.

Material: peripheral blood, obtained 28 days after the second AZD1222 dose. The rearrangement joins TRBV19 to TRBJ1-2, with D tentatively TRBD1 (5 bases). The TCR comes from an adult who received the AZD1222 COVID-19 vaccine. CDR3 DNA: TGTGCCAGTACCCGGGGACGGCCTCCTAACTATGGCTACACCTTC. This codes for CASTRGRPPNYGYTF.